Here is one T cell receptor (beta chain) with its context. What it recognizes is unknown. The source of the sample is a study of shared clonotypes between healthy human individuals. Points from the study as a whole: Rarefaction showed that sequencing of sorted subsets was incomplete (despite large depth).

Libraries were prepared by immunoSEQ multiplex PCR; TCRdb keeps only in-frame clonotypes and omits some of them. This sample yields roughly 1 million clones, of which about 80% are seen a single time; about 0.52% belongs to the top ten. V gave up 0 bases and J gave up 8 bases, with 11 bases separating them. There are 13 residues in the CDR3. From germline, CDR1 is SGHKS and CDR2 YYEKEE (reference sequence). The chain has TRBV5-5 and TRBJ1-2; D may be TRBD1 (5 bases). Sequencing input: memory CD4+ T cells from PBMCs. Subset described: CD45RA-negative fraction. This receptor was identified in a man aged 18-30 years in good health. Some clones in this sample may be carry-over from other donors' samples. The CDR3: CASSLEGQRGYTF. The CDR3 DNA follows: TGTGCCAGCAGCTTGGAGGGGCAACGGGGCTACACCTTC.